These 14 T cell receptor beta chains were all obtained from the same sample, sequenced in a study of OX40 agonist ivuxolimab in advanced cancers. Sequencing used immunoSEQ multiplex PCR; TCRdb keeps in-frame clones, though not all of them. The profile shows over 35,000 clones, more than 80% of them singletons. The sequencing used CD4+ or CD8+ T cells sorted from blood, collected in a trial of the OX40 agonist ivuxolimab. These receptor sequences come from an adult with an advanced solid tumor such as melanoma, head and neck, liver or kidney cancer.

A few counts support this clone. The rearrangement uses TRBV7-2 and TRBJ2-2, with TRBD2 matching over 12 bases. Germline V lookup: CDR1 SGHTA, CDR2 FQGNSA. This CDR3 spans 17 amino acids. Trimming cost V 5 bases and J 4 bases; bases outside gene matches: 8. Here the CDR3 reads CASSPLAGGPGTGELFF. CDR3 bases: TGTGCCAGCAGCCCCCTAGCGGGGGGGCCCGGCACCGGGGAGCTGTTTTTT.

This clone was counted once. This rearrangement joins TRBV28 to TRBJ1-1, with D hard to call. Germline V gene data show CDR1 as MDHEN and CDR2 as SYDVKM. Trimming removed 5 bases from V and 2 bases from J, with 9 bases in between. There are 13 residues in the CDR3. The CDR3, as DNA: TGTGCCAGCAGTCATTCCGCTAACACTGAAGCTTTCTTT. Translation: CASSHSANTEAFF.

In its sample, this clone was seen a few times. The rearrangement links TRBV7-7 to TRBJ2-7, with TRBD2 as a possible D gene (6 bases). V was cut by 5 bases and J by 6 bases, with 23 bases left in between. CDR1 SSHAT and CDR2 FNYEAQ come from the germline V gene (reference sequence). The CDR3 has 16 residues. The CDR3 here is CASSLRLGQGLCEQYF. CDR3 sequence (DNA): TGTGCCAGCAGCCTTAGACTTGGGCAGGGACTCTGCGAGCAGTACTTC. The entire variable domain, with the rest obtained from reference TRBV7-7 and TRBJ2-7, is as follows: GAGVSQSPRYKVTKRGQDVTLRCDPISSHATLYWYQQALGQGPEFLTYFNYEAQPDKSGLPSDRFSAERPEGSISTLTIQRTEQRDSAMYRCASSLRLGQGLCEQYFGPGTRLTVT.

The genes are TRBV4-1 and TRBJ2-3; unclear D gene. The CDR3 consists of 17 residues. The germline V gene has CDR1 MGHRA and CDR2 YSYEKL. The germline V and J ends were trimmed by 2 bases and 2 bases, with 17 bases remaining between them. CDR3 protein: CASSQKPPGSNTDTQYF. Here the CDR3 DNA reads TGCGCCAGCAGCCAAAAGCCGCCGGGCTCAAACACAGATACGCAGTATTTT.

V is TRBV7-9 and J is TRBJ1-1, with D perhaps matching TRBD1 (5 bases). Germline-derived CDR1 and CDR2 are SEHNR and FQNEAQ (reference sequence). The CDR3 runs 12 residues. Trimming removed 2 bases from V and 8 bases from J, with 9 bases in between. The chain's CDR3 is CASSLSAGEAFF. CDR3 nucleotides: TGTGCCAGCAGCTTATCGGCAGGGGAAGCTTTCTTT. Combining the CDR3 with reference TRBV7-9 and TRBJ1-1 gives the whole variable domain DTGVSQNPRHKITKRGQNVTFRCDPISEHNRLYWYRQTLGQGPEFLTYFQNEAQLEKSRLLSDRFSAERPKGSFSTLEIQRTEQGDSAMYLCASSLSAGEAFFGQGTRLTVV.

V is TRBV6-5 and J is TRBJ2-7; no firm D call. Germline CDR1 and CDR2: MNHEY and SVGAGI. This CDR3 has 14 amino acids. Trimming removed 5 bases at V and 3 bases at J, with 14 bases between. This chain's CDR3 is CASSEMEQSYEQYF. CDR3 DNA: TGTGCCAGCAGTGAAATGGAACAGAGCTACGAGCAGTACTTC.

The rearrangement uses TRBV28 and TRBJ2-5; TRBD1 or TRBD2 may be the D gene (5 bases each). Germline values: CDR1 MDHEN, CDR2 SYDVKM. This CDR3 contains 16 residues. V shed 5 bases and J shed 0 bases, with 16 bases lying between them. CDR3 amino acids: CASSGSGLSYQETQYF. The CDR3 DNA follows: TGTGCCAGCAGTGGGTCGGGGCTTTCGTACCAAGAGACCCAGTACTTC.

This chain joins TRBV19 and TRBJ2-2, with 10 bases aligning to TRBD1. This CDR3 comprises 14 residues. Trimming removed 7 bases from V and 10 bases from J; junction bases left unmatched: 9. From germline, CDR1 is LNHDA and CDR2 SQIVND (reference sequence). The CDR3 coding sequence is TGTGCCAGTATTCCGGGACAGGGGTCATCGGAGCTGTTTTTT. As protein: CASIPGQGSSELFF.

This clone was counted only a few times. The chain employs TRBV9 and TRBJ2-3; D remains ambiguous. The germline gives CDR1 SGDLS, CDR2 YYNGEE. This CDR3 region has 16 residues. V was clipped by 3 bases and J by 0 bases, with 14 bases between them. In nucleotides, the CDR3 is TGTGCCAGCAGCGCCCCTAGTCTACTTAGCACAGATACGCAGTATTTT. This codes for CASSAPSLLSTDTQYF.

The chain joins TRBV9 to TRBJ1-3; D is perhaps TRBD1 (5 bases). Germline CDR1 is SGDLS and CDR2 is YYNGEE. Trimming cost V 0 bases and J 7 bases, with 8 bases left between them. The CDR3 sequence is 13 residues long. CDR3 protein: CASSVGRANTIYF. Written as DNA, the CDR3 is TGTGCCAGCAGCGTAGGCAGGGCGAACACCATATATTTT.

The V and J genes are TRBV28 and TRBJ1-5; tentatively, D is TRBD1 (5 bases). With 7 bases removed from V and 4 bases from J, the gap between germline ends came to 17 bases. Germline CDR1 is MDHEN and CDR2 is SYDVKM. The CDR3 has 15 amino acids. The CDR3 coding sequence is TGTGCCAGCACCTTCCCGGGGGGATTGAATCAGCCCCAGCATTTT. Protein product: CASTFPGGLNQPQHF.

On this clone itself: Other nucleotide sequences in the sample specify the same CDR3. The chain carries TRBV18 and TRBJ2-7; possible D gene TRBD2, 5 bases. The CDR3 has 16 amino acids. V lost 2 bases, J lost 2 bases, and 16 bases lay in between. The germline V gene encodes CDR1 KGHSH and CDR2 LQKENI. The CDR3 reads CASSPTPGSGPYEQYF. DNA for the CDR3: TGTGCCAGCTCACCAACCCCGGGGAGCGGTCCCTACGAGCAGTACTTC.

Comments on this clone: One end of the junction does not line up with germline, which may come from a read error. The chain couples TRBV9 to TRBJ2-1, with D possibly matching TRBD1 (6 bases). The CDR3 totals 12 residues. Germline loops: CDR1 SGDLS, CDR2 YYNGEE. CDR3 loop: CASSVGYRERFF. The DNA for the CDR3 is TGTGCCAGCAGCGTCGGATACAGGGAGCGGTTCTTC.

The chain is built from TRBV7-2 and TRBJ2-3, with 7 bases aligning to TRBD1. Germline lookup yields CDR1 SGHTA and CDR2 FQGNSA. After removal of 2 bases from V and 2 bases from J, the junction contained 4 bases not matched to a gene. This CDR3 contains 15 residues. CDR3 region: CASSLSGQHTDTQYF. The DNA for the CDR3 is TGTGCCAGCAGCTTATCGGGACAGCACACAGATACGCAGTATTTT.